This T cell receptor beta chain was found in a study of human T cells and chemical hapten exposure. This sample's time point: patch test 1, 2 weeks after DPC sensitization. Treatment noted: therapeutic diphenylcyclopropenone sensitization with weekly scalp DPC. Each donor was an alopecia patient between 18 and 70 years of age who qualified for DPC. Only a few counts were recorded for this clonotype. Per the original methods: Sample TCR counts, which ranged from roughly 23,224 to 750,000, had a median of about 100,000. TCRdb re-called the RACE reads through MiXCR, storing one row per CDR3 protein. TCRdb's processing, not the authors' own work, is the source of the V and J calls. The sample lists some 110,000 distinct CDR3 sequences, 9% to 14% seen once, with roughly 1.5% in the top ten. The sample consisted of whole blood, taken in connection with sensitization to the hapten diphenylcyclopropenone (DPC). The receptor was derived from a woman in her forties or fifties with alopecia areata. Some clones in this sample may be carry-over from other donors' samples.

DNA for the CDR3: TGCAGCGTTGAACGGGGGTTCGGTACAGATACGCAGTATTTT. Translation: CSVERGFGTDTQYF. This chain connects TRBV29-1 to TRBJ2-3, with D possibly TRBD2 on 6 matching bases. V dropped 2 bases and J dropped 3 bases, with 12 bases sitting between them. The CDR3 runs 14 residues. CDR1 is SQVTM, CDR2 ANQGSEA, per germline.